One and the same sample provided the 32 T cell receptor beta chains below, sequenced in a study of spatial heterogeneity in lung cancer. TCRdb re-derived calls from the 5' RACE reads in MiXCR, one entry per CDR3 protein. Of around 23,000 distinct CDR3 sequences in the sample, roughly 3% are singletons; the top ten hold under 35%. Time point specified: sample taken at primary tumor resection. This sample comprised PBMCs, obtained at surgery. The source is a female donor with early-stage non-small cell lung cancer.

This clonotype was detected many times. The CDR3 loop is CASSHPGTSGLSYEQYF. The DNA of the CDR3 is TGTGCCAGCAGTCACCCCGGGACTAGCGGGTTGTCCTACGAGCAGTACTTC. The J gene is TRBJ2-7, the V gene TRBV27; the match to TRBD2 covers 12 bases. The V and J ends lost 5 bases and 1 base, in that order; junction bases with no gene match: 9. This CDR3 region has 17 residues. Germline V gives CDR1 MNHEY, CDR2 SMNVEV (reference sequence).

With respect to this clonotype: A read error is possible here, since a much larger clone lies one base away. The chain uses TRBV30 and TRBJ2-1; tentatively, D is TRBD1 or TRBD2 (5 bases each). The CDR3 runs to 14 residues. Germline V gives CDR1 GTSNPN, CDR2 SVGIG (reference sequence). For the CDR3, the DNA is TGTGCCTGGAGAATCCGGGGCTCCTACAATGAGCGGTTCTTC. Residues: CAWRIRGSYNERFF.

This clonotype was picked up many times. The rearrangement uses TRBV6-6 and TRBJ2-3, with D perhaps matching TRBD1 (6 bases). Germline V gene data show CDR1 as MNHNY and CDR2 as SVGAGI (reference sequence). V was trimmed by 2 bases and J by 2 bases, leaving 8 bases between them. This CDR3 spans 14 amino acids. The CDR3 DNA reads as TGTGCCAGCAGTTACGGACAGTACACAGATACGCAGTATTTT. Translated: CASSYGQYTDTQYF.

This clonotype was found many times. V gene TRBV10-2 combines with J gene TRBJ2-3; D is unresolved. Germline V gene lookup returns CDR1 WSHSY and CDR2 SAAADI. Trimming cost V 0 bases and J 0 bases, with 13 bases left between them. The CDR3 loop spans 17 amino acids. For the CDR3, the DNA is TGCGCCAGCAGTGAGTCGACTCAGTTCCTTAGCACAGATACGCAGTATTTT. It specifies CASSESTQFLSTDTQYF.

This clonotype was observed many times. V is TRBV20-1 and J is TRBJ2-1, with 12 bases that match TRBD2. The germline CDR1 and CDR2 sequences are DFQATT and SNEGSKA (reference sequence). This CDR3 is 14 amino acids long. V was clipped by 3 bases and J by 7 bases; unmatched bases: 4. CDR3 in amino acids: CSARTSGSLNEQFF. The CDR3 nucleotides are TGCAGTGCTAGGACTAGCGGGAGTTTAAATGAGCAGTTCTTC.

This clonotype occurred many times. CDR3 sequence reads: CASSKVPPLAGGFSEQFF. CDR3 sequence (DNA): TGTGCCAGCAGCAAAGTGCCCCCACTAGCGGGAGGGTTCAGTGAGCAGTTCTTC. The chain combines TRBV21-1 with TRBJ2-1; the D call TRBD2 from the table was never checked on the DNA. TRBV21-1 is shown as a pseudogene. There are 18 residues in the CDR3.

This clonotype was detected many times. The rearrangement links TRBV5-1 to TRBJ1-6; possibly TRBD1 for D (5 bases). The germline gives CDR1 SGHRS, CDR2 YFSETQ. V shed 4 bases and J shed 3 bases, with 11 bases lying between them. The CDR3 is made up of 15 amino acids. This CDR3 reads CASSLGTGYNSPLHF. CDR3 bases: TGCGCCAGCAGCCTAGGGACGGGCTATAATTCACCCCTCCACTTT.

This clonotype was detected ten times or more. The rearrangement joins TRBV20-1 to TRBJ2-1; D unresolved. Germline V CDR1 and CDR2: DFQATT, SNEGSKA (reference sequence). The CDR3 consists of 14 residues. Trimming cost V 1 base and J 13 bases, with 20 bases left between them. CDR3 in amino acids: CSARGAQRPESQFF. CDR3 nucleotide sequence: TGCAGTGCTAGAGGGGCCCAGCGCCCAGAGAGTCAGTTCTTC.

This clonotype occurred many times. This CDR3 is CASSLGAGASYEQYF. CDR3 coding DNA: TGCGCCAGCAGCTTGGGCGCAGGGGCCTCCTACGAGCAGTACTTC. The V gene is TRBV5-1, the J gene TRBJ2-7, with a weak D call TRBD1 (6 bases). V was pared by 0 bases and J by 0 bases, with 10 bases between. Germline V gene lookup returns CDR1 SGHRS and CDR2 YFSETQ. The CDR3 extends over 15 amino acids.

This clonotype was seen ten or more times. The chain couples TRBV13 to TRBJ2-1; D uncertain. Germline values: CDR1 PRHDT, CDR2 FYEKMQ (reference sequence). This CDR3 comprises 16 residues. Trimming removed 2 bases at V and 3 bases at J, with 14 bases between. Here the CDR3 DNA reads TGTGCCAGCAGCTTAATAGTTGCGGAAATCTACAATGAGCAGTTCTTC. Protein product: CASSLIVAEIYNEQFF.

This clonotype was observed many times. The rearrangement uses TRBV25-1 and TRBJ2-7, with TRBD2 as a possible D gene (6 bases). Germline V lookup: CDR1 MGHDK, CDR2 SYGVNS. The CDR3 is made up of 18 amino acids. The V end was cut by 0 bases, the J end by 1 base, with 19 bases between. CDR3 residues: CASSEYLWRDPNSYEQYF. DNA of the CDR3: TGTGCCAGCAGTGAATATCTTTGGAGGGACCCCAATTCCTACGAGCAGTACTTC.

Judged by abundance, this clonotype is medium-sized. The rearrangement links TRBV12-3 or TRBV12-4 to TRBJ2-2; 11 bases align to TRBD1. The CDR3 sequence is 15 residues long. The V gene end was trimmed by 6 bases and the J gene end by 7 bases; junction bases not matched to a gene: 7. The CDR3: CASRRTGGKVGELFF. The CDR3 DNA reads TGTGCCAGCAGGCGGACAGGGGGCAAAGTCGGGGAGCTGTTTTTT.

Comment on this clonotype: A much larger clone differs from this one at a single base, so this may be a read error. The rearrangement links TRBV3-1 to TRBJ2-3; unclear D gene. Germline CDR1 and CDR2: LGHDT and YNNKEL (reference sequence). The CDR3 is 15 amino acids. Trimming pared 0 bases from V and 1 base from J, leaving 8 bases between. The CDR3 coding sequence is TGTGCCAGCAGCCAAGAGACTTCCGGCACAGATACGCAGTATTTT. Amino acid sequence: CASSQETSGTDTQYF.

This clonotype was found many times. The gene calls are TRBV5-8 and TRBJ1-2; the D is unclear. V lost 0 bases, J lost 2 bases, and 8 bases lay in between. Germline loops: CDR1 SGHTS, CDR2 YDEGEE. The CDR3 runs 14 residues. This chain's CDR3 is CASSLVASNYGYTF. In DNA, the CDR3 is TGTGCCAGCAGCTTGGTCGCATCAAACTATGGCTACACCTTC.

In its sample, this clonotype was seen many times. V and J are TRBV21-1 and TRBJ1-1; the D segment call TRBD1 is taken from the table without a DNA check. TRBV21-1 has pseudogene status. The CDR3 is 13 residues long. The CDR3 protein is CASSKTGRHKAFF. The CDR3 region has the DNA TGTGCCAGCAGCAAAACAGGGAGACACAAAGCTTTCTTT.

This clonotype was counted ten times or more. J is TRBJ2-3 and V is TRBV6-1; D is perhaps TRBD2 (5 bases). V dropped 5 bases and J dropped 4 bases, with 19 bases sitting between them. CDR1 and CDR2 (germline): MNHNS, SASEGT. The CDR3 length is 16 residues. The CDR3 DNA follows: TGTGCCAGCAGTTCGGAACGAATGGAGAGGGCAGATACGCAGTATTTT. Amino acids: CASSSERMERADTQYF.

This clonotype was counted at least ten times. The gene calls are TRBV20-1 and TRBJ1-3; D gene ambiguous. Germline CDR1 and CDR2: DFQATT and SNEGSKA (reference sequence). V lost 1 base to trimming and J lost 1 base, with 5 bases between them. CDR3 length: 13 amino acids. The CDR3, as DNA: TGCAGTGCTAGAGCGGGATCTGGAAACACCATATATTTT. This sequence encodes CSARAGSGNTIYF.

The table lists this clonotype with many counts. The gene calls are TRBV16 and TRBJ1-5; maybe TRBD1 (6 bases). The CDR3 spans 13 residues. Germline V gene sequence: CDR1 KGHSY, CDR2 FQNENV. Between the trimmed V and J ends, which lost 4 bases and 6 bases, there was a span of 10 bases. Written as DNA, the CDR3 is TGTGCCAGCAGCCCCGGCAGGGGTCAGCCCCAGCATTTT. Its translation is CASSPGRGQPQHF.

This CDR3 reads CASSPGTSAKSGELFF. Here the CDR3 DNA reads TGTGCCAGCAGCCCCGGGACTAGCGCGAAGTCCGGGGAGCTGTTTTTT. The chain uses TRBV7-9 and TRBJ2-2, with 10 bases aligning to TRBD2. This CDR3 has 16 amino acids. V shed 5 bases and J 6 bases; nucleotides not matched to a gene: 9. Germline-derived CDR1 and CDR2 are SEHNR and FQNEAQ (reference sequence).

The table lists this clonotype with a few counts. The chain uses TRBV5-5 and TRBJ2-2; 8 bases map to TRBD1. Looked up from germline, CDR1 is SGHKS and CDR2 is YYEKEE (reference sequence). The CDR3 consists of 15 residues. V was pared by 4 bases and J by 2 bases, with 4 bases of the junction left unmatched. The CDR3 spells CASSHAGGNTGELFF. CDR3 nucleotides: TGTGCCAGCAGCCACGCAGGGGGCAACACCGGGGAGCTGTTTTTT.

The chain combines TRBV10-2 with TRBJ2-1; 8 bases match TRBD2. V gave up 6 bases and J gave up 6 bases; unmatched junction bases: 4. Germline-derived CDR1 and CDR2 are WSHSY and SAAADI. The CDR3 covers 13 residues. CDR3 bases: TGCGCCAGCAGAGGCGGGAGGTTCAATGAGCAGTTCTTC. Residues: CASRGGRFNEQFF.

In this sample, this clonotype turned up many times. The rearrangement uses TRBV15 and TRBJ2-3; TRBD2 is a possible D gene (6 bases). Trimming cost V 3 bases and J 5 bases, with 18 bases left between them. This CDR3 is built from 16 residues. From germline, CDR1 is LNHNV and CDR2 YYDKDF (reference sequence). CDR3 loop: CATSRGLTEGGDTQYF. CDR3 DNA sequence: TGTGCCACCAGCAGGGGACTGACGGAAGGAGGAGATACGCAGTATTTT.

This chain uses TRBV2 with TRBJ1-5; D unclear. Trimming pared 5 bases from V and 0 bases from J, leaving 14 bases between. This CDR3 spans 16 amino acids. Germline lookup yields CDR1 SNHLY and CDR2 FYNNEI. CDR3 region: CASSRDNGVSNQPQHF. CDR3 DNA: TGTGCCAGCAGTAGGGATAATGGGGTTAGCAATCAGCCCCAGCATTTT.

This clonotype was counted a few times. The rearrangement joins TRBV27 to TRBJ2-7; D may be TRBD2 (6 bases). The CDR3 totals 15 residues. With 3 bases removed from V and 3 bases from J, the gap between germline ends came to 15 bases. Germline V CDR1 and CDR2: MNHEY, SMNVEV (reference sequence). The CDR3 spells CASSLNWDLNYEQYF. In DNA, the CDR3 is TGTGCCAGCAGTTTGAATTGGGACTTAAACTACGAGCAGTACTTC.

This clonotype was found many times. This chain connects TRBV30 to TRBJ2-7; the match to TRBD1 covers 8 bases. V was pared by 4 bases and J by 0 bases, with 5 bases of the junction left unmatched. The CDR3 has 14 residues. Germline V gene lookup returns CDR1 GTSNPN and CDR2 SVGIG (reference sequence). The CDR3 nucleotides are TGTGCCTGGACCACAGGGGGGATCTCCTACGAGCAGTACTTC. It codes for CAWTTGGISYEQYF.

This clonotype was detected ten times or more. The chain is built from TRBV27 and TRBJ2-2; D ambiguous. There are 12 residues in the CDR3. Looked up from germline, CDR1 is MNHEY and CDR2 is SMNVEV (reference sequence). V was pared by 10 bases and J by 4 bases, with 10 bases between. CDR3 sequence: CAIRRSTGELFF. CDR3 DNA: TGTGCCATCCGCAGGAGCACCGGGGAGCTGTTTTTT.

The chain is built from TRBV12-3 or TRBV12-4 and TRBJ1-5; 9 bases map to TRBD1. This CDR3 has 16 residues. Trimming took 5 bases from V and 3 from J; bases not matched to a gene: 8. The CDR3 spells CASSNRGQAPNQPQHF. As DNA, the CDR3 is TGTGCCAGCAGTAACAGGGGGCAAGCCCCCAATCAGCCCCAGCATTTT.

The sample holds many counts of this clonotype. J is TRBJ1-2 and V is TRBV19, with 9 bases lining up with TRBD1. Germline CDR1 LNHDA, CDR2 SQIVND (reference sequence). CDR3 size: 13 residues. Trimming at V came to 3 bases and at J to 5 bases, leaving 1 base not matched to a gene. CDR3 nucleotides: TGTGCCAGTAGTATCGGACAGGGGTATGGCTACACCTTC. Translated, it gives CASSIGQGYGYTF.

This clonotype was counted many times. The chain is built from TRBV7-2 and TRBJ1-6; D not resolved. Germline CDR1 is SGHTA and CDR2 is FQGNSA. V lost 3 bases to trimming and J lost 13 bases, with 10 bases between them. The CDR3 is 12 residues long. In nucleotides, the CDR3 is TGTGCCAGCAGCTTTCCCCCTCTGCCCCTCCACTTT. Its translation is CASSFPPLPLHF.

The rearrangement joins TRBV12-5 to TRBJ2-3; no definite D call. The CDR3 runs 17 residues. Germline assignment: CDR1 LGHNT and CDR2 FRNRAP. With 7 bases removed from V and 3 bases from J, the gap between germline ends came to 23 bases. In DNA, the CDR3 is TGTGCTAGTGCCCCCCACCCCCCGAATATGGTAACAGATACGCAGTATTTT. Protein sequence: CASAPHPPNMVTDTQYF.

The V gene is TRBV14, the J gene TRBJ1-1; D unclear. CDR1 and CDR2 from the germline V gene are SGHDN and FVKESK. CDR3 size: 14 residues. The ends were cut back, 6 bases at V and 1 base at J, with 12 bases in the middle. This CDR3 is CASSRWMGNTEAFF. Here the CDR3 DNA reads TGTGCCAGCAGTCGCTGGATGGGGAACACTGAAGCTTTCTTT.

In this sample, this clonotype turned up many times. This chain joins TRBV4-2 and TRBJ1-2; 8 bases line up with TRBD1. J lost 8 bases, V lost 4 bases, and 12 bases had no gene match. Germline V CDR1 and CDR2: LGHNA, YNFKEQ. There are 15 residues in the CDR3. The CDR3 loop is CASSLPEQGAGGYTF. In DNA, the CDR3 is TGTGCCAGCAGCCTGCCGGAGCAGGGGGCAGGCGGCTACACCTTC.